The rows below give T cell receptor beta chains drawn from one sample of a study of T-cell memory formation after mild COVID-19. One entry per CDR3 protein, called by TCRdb with MiXCR from the 5' RACE reads. The profile shows hundreds of thousands of distinct CDR3 sequences, approximately 19% of them singletons. The sample comprised PBMCs or a T cell subset sorted from them (not recorded which). The receptors derive from a man aged 18 to 29 who had mild COVID-19 (a few samples of this study predate the infection). Cell type and time point are not known. Each CDR3 is given with its conserved first and last residue. A D gene is named only where the DNA matches it firmly. Part of the rows lack a size; the others show once, few, many or a class for expanded clones.

CDR3 length	clone size	J gene	D gene	V gene	CDR3 protein	CDR3 DNA
19	NA	TRBJ2-7	TRBD1	TRBV5-1	CASSKIPGQGPLSSYEQYF	TGCGCCAGCAGCAAAATACCGGGACAGGGGCCACTAAGCTCCTACGAGCAGTACTTC
14	few	TRBJ1-4	NA	TRBV6-5	CASRRYATNEKLFF	TGTGCCAGCCGGCGATATGCAACTAATGAAAAACTGTTTTTT
15	NA	TRBJ1-3	TRBD1	TRBV5-1	CASSMTGASGNTIYF	TGCGCCAGCAGCATGACAGGGGCCTCTGGAAACACCATATATTTT
14	NA	TRBJ2-7	NA	TRBV6-2/TRBV6-3	CASSYQGGAYEQYF	TGTGCCAGCAGTTATCAAGGGGGAGCGTACGAGCAGTACTTC
14	NA	TRBJ2-1	NA	TRBV9	CASSDMGGGNEQFF	TGTGCCAGCAGCGACATGGGAGGGGGGAATGAGCAGTTCTTC
14	NA	TRBJ1-5	NA	TRBV5-1	CASSFEGGERPQHF	TGCGCCAGCAGCTTCGAGGGGGGTGAGCGACCCCAGCATTTT
15	many	TRBJ2-5	TRBD1	TRBV5-6	CASSLVDRVEETQYF	TGTGCCAGCAGCTTGGTGGACAGGGTGGAAGAGACCCAGTACTTC
16	NA	TRBJ2-7	NA	TRBV20-1	CSARDRKYKAGYEQYF	TGCAGTGCTAGAGATAGGAAGTACAAGGCTGGCTACGAGCAGTACTTC
17	NA	TRBJ2-2	NA	TRBV5-1	CASSYGALGGNTGELFF	TGCGCCAGCAGCTACGGGGCCCTAGGGGGGAACACCGGGGAGCTGTTTTTT
13	many	TRBJ2-3	NA	TRBV7-2	CASSLVAWDTQYF	TGTGCCAGCAGCTTAGTAGCTTGGGATACGCAGTATTTT